This TCR beta chain emerged from a study of blood T cell repertoires in COVID-19. About the research overall: The cDNA or gDNA used as material had been derived from T cells, B-cell-depleted T cells, or PBMCs.

The Seattle patients joined while their infection was active and were tracked longitudinally afterward. Per the study methods: The authors estimated nucleated cell counts from reference gene primer amplification. The protocol was immunoSEQ multiplex PCR, while the TCRdb copy is restricted to in-frame clones and leaves out a portion. V and J calls and clone size follow that table, whereas D and trimming were derived from the DNA. The sample carries roughly 210,000 clones, 80% to 85% recorded once. This CDR3 contains 16 residues. The germline gives CDR1 LNHDA, CDR2 SQIVND (reference sequence). After removal of 4 bases from V and 0 bases from J, the junction contained 3 bases not matched to a gene.

The TCR was taken from a woman older than 75 with COVID-19, enrolled during active disease. The V and J genes are TRBV19 and TRBJ2-6; 7 bases are a match to TRBD2. Specimen: peripheral blood. The CDR3 reads CASSRGLSSGANVLTF. CDR3 nucleotides: TGTGCCAGTAGTAGGGGACTAAGCTCTGGGGCCAACGTCCTGACTTTC. The entire variable domain, with the rest obtained from reference TRBV19 and TRBJ2-6, is as follows: DGGITQSPKYLFRKEGQNVTLSCEQNLNHDAMYWYRQDPGQGLRLIYYSQIVNDFQKGDIAEGYSVSREKKESFPLTVTSAQKNPTAFYLCASSRGLSSGANVLTFGAGSRLTVL.